This T cell receptor (beta chain) was sequenced for a study of STAT3 mutations in large granular lymphocyte leukemia. Findings and limits, study-wide: In T-cell large granular lymphocyte leukemia, about half of patients showed multiple immunodominant subclonotypes.

Clones were sequenced by immunoSEQ multiplex PCR, and TCRdb holds only the in-frame ones, with some missing. The sample records 600 to 700 clones, 30% to 35% being singletons. This clone was observed a handful of times. As yet, its antigen is unknown. The sample comprised peripheral blood mononuclear cells. This receptor was obtained from a male patient in his fifties with T-cell large granular lymphocyte leukemia. Some clones in this sample may be carry-over from other donors' samples.

The CDR3 nucleotides read TGTGCCAGCAGTGGGTCACCCAACCAGCCCCAGCATTTT. It translates to CASSGSPNQPQHF. The chain is built from TRBV2 and TRBJ1-5; D gene unclear. The V and J ends lost 4 bases and 7 bases respectively, with 11 bases between them. Germline values: CDR1 SNHLY, CDR2 FYNNEI. This CDR3 region has 13 residues.